The 13 T cell receptor beta chains below all came from one sample that was sequenced in a study of T cells after yellow fever vaccination. TCRdb fed the 5' RACE reads into MiXCR, producing one record per CDR3 protein. Among 110,000 or so distinct CDR3 sequences listed, 5.5% to 8% were seen once. The sequenced sample was CD4+ T cells sorted from PBMCs, obtained around 45 days after the first yellow fever vaccination. Source of these receptors: a young man who received the YFV17D yellow fever vaccine.

The chain is built from TRBV18 and TRBJ2-1, with D perhaps matching TRBD1 (6 bases). The CDR3 is made up of 17 amino acids. V was trimmed by 3 bases and J by 0 bases, leaving 15 bases between them. CDR1 KGHSH and CDR2 LQKENI come from the germline V gene. The CDR3, as DNA: TGTGCCAGCTCACCGGCGGTGGGACAAAGCTCCTACAATGAGCAGTTCTTC. Its protein product is CASSPAVGQSSYNEQFF.

This clonotype was detected many times. CDR3 region: CASSRDGGLSTEAFF. In DNA form, the CDR3 reads TGCGCCAGCAGCCGAGACGGGGGGCTGAGCACTGAAGCTTTCTTT. The V and J genes are TRBV5-1 and TRBJ1-1; the D gene is possibly TRBD1 (6 bases). The germline gives CDR1 SGHRS, CDR2 YFSETQ. The CDR3 sequence is 15 residues long. V was cut by 4 bases and J by 4 bases, with 17 bases left in between. Full variable domain (rest looked up from reference TRBV5-1 and TRBJ1-1): KAGVTQTPRYLIKTRGQQVTLSCSPISGHRSVSWYQQTPGQGLQFLFEYFSETQRNKGNFPGRFSGRQFSNSRSEMNVSTLELGDSALYLCASSRDGGLSTEAFFGQGTRLTVV.

This clonotype was seen at least ten times. The rearrangement joins TRBV25-1 to TRBJ1-1, with a tentative D call TRBD1 (6 bases). CDR1 and CDR2 from the germline V gene are MGHDK and SYGVNS. This CDR3 has 13 residues. The V end was cut by 4 bases, the J end by 0 bases, with 6 bases between. In nucleotides, the CDR3 is TGTGCCAGCAGTGGACAGGTGAACACTGAAGCTTTCTTT. This sequence encodes CASSGQVNTEAFF.

This clonotype was found a few times. The chain joins TRBV5-1 to TRBJ2-3, with D tentatively TRBD1 (6 bases). V was cut by 6 bases and J by 0 bases, with 11 bases left in between. CDR1 is SGHRS and CDR2 is YFSETQ in the germline V gene. This CDR3 is built from 14 residues. The CDR3 DNA reads TGCGCCAGCATGACAGGAACTAGCACAGATACGCAGTATTTT. It encodes CASMTGTSTDTQYF.

This clonotype has at least ten counts. The genes are TRBV5-1 and TRBJ2-2; D not certain. Germline CDR1 SGHRS, CDR2 YFSETQ. Trimming cost V 1 base and J 2 bases, with 9 bases left between them. The CDR3 covers 15 residues. The CDR3 region is CASSLTGPNTGELFF. The CDR3, as DNA: TGCGCCAGCAGCTTGACCGGCCCCAACACCGGGGAGCTGTTTTTT.

This clonotype has a count of ten or more. The rearrangement uses TRBV6-1 and TRBJ2-3, with a tentative D call TRBD2 (7 bases). CDR3 length: 14 amino acids. CDR1 is MNHNS and CDR2 is SASEGT in the germline V gene. Trimming cost V 11 bases and J 2 bases, with 17 bases left between them. This CDR3 reads CASSRGAYTDTQYF. CDR3 coding DNA: TGTGCCTCCTCCCGGGGGGCGTACACAGATACGCAGTATTTT.

This sequence joins TRBV7-2 and TRBJ2-2; D remains unclear. The length of the CDR3 is 13 residues. V lost 8 bases to trimming and J lost 3 bases, with 10 bases between them. CDR1 is SGHTA and CDR2 is FQGNSA in the germline V gene. The CDR3 loop reads CASAEGYTGELFF. The CDR3 nucleotides are TGTGCCAGCGCCGAAGGTTACACCGGGGAGCTGTTTTTT.

The chain combines TRBV6-5 with TRBJ1-6, with 8 bases aligning to TRBD1. Germline trimming cut 0 bases from V and 0 bases from J; bases unmatched to any gene: 1. The germline gives CDR1 MNHEY, CDR2 SVGAGI. This CDR3 has 17 residues. The DNA of the CDR3 is TGTGCCAGCAGTTACTCGGGACAGGACTCCTATAATTCACCCCTCCACTTT. Translating it yields CASSYSGQDSYNSPLHF.

This clonotype came up a few times. The CDR3 reads CASSLNPTDTQYF. In DNA, the CDR3 is TGTGCCAGCAGTTTAAATCCAACAGATACGCAGTATTTT. The chain uses TRBV12-3 or TRBV12-4 and TRBJ2-3; D call uncertain. V was trimmed by 2 bases and J by 3 bases, leaving 6 bases between them. This CDR3 comprises 13 residues.

This clonotype has only a few counts. J is TRBJ2-5 and V is TRBV21-1. TRBV21-1 counts as a pseudogene. The CDR3 is made up of 15 amino acids. DNA for the CDR3: TGTGCCAGCAGCACGAAAATAGTACGTCAAGAGACCCAGTACTTC. Translation gives CASSTKIVRQETQYF.

This clonotype was observed many times. The chain is built from TRBV29-1 and TRBJ1-2, with 11 bases that match TRBD1. Germline V CDR1 and CDR2: SQVTM, ANQGSEA. The CDR3 totals 15 residues. The ends lost 6 bases at V and 3 bases at J; junction bases unmatched: 9. CDR3 in amino acids: CSVGQGARLDYGYTF. CDR3 DNA sequence: TGCAGCGTAGGACAGGGGGCTAGGTTGGACTATGGCTACACCTTC.

The chain couples TRBV10-3 to TRBJ2-7, with 7 bases fitting TRBD2. This CDR3 comprises 12 residues. In germline, CDR1 is ENHRY, CDR2 SYGVKD. V was clipped by 10 bases and J by 0 bases; unmatched bases: 3. The CDR3 DNA is TGTGCCACTAGGACTAGCTCCTACGAGCAGTACGTC. Translating it yields CATRTSSYEQYV.

At least ten counts were recorded for this clonotype. The chain uses TRBV11-3 and TRBJ2-1, with D possibly matching TRBD2 (6 bases). Germline CDR1 reads SGHNT; CDR2 reads YENEEA. Trimming removed 0 bases at V and 4 bases at J, with 10 bases between. CDR3 length equals 15 residues. The CDR3 DNA follows: TGTGCCAGCAGCTTAGACGGGGGAGGTTACAATGAGCAGTTCTTC. The encoded protein is CASSLDGGGYNEQFF. The full variable domain, rest sourced from reference TRBV11-3 and TRBJ2-1, is EAGVVQSPRYKIIEKKQPVAFWCNPISGHNTLYWYLQNLGQGPELLIRYENEEAVDDSQLPKDRFSAERLKGVDSTLKIQPAELGDSAVYLCASSLDGGGYNEQFFGPGTRLTVL.